The 14 T cell receptor beta chains reported below all come from one sample, sequenced in a study of follicular helper T cells after annual influenza vaccination. The protocol was immunoSEQ multiplex PCR, while the TCRdb copy is restricted to in-frame clones and leaves out a portion. The sample holds about 11,000 clones; about 80% are singletons and the top ten take 0.7% to 0.95%. Time point described: 2014-2015 season, pre-vaccination. Sequencing used CXCR5- memory CD4+ T cells sorted from blood, obtained on the day of influenza vaccination. These receptors all come from an adult who received the influenza vaccine.

Regarding this clone: Other DNA sequences of this sample code for an identical CDR3. CDR3 sequence (DNA): TGTGCCAGCAGTTCCAACTATGGCTACACCTTC. The encoded protein is CASSSNYGYTF. The gene calls are TRBV28 and TRBJ1-2; D is unresolved. The germline V gene encodes CDR1 MDHEN and CDR2 SYDVKM. V lost 4 bases and J lost 2, with 2 bases in between. The CDR3 covers 11 residues.

CDR3 amino acids: CASSWYSTGGAGNTIYF. CDR3 coding DNA: TGTGCCAGCAGCTGGTACTCGACAGGAGGTGCGGGAAACACCATATATTTT. The chain uses TRBV7-1 and TRBJ1-3; a weak D match, TRBD1 (6 bases). TRBV7-1 is noted as an ORF with a role that remains uncertain. V shed 4 bases and J shed 4 bases, with 20 bases lying between them. The CDR3 has 17 residues.

V and J are TRBV19 and TRBJ2-6; D unresolved. Germline assignment: CDR1 LNHDA and CDR2 SQIVND (reference sequence). Trimming shortened V by 1 base and J by 0 bases, and 13 bases separated the two germline ends. The CDR3 extends over 18 amino acids. CDR3 in DNA: TGTGCCAGTAGTATAGTGCCATGGGAATACTCTGGGGCCAACGTCCTGACTTTC. Residues: CASSIVPWEYSGANVLTF.

This chain connects TRBV5-4 to TRBJ2-3; D is ambiguous. The CDR3 covers 13 residues. Germline assignment: CDR1 SGHNT and CDR2 YYREEE (reference sequence). V lost 2 bases and J 6 bases, leaving 10 bases between the germline ends. CDR3 in amino acids: CASSLGSEDTQYF. CDR3 bases: TGTGCCAGCAGCTTAGGTTCTGAGGATACGCAGTATTTT. The variable domain in full, with the rest retrieved from reference TRBV5-4 and TRBJ2-3, is ETGVTQSPTHLIKTRGQQVTLRCSSQSGHNTVSWYQQALGQGPQFIFQYYREEENGRGNFPPRFSGLQFPNYSSELNVNALELDDSALYLCASSLGSEDTQYFGPGTRLTVL.

The CDR3 reads CASAIGGGGSGVNNEQFF. For the CDR3, the DNA is TGTGCCAGTGCAATTGGGGGCGGAGGTAGCGGGGTCAACAATGAGCAGTTCTTC. The gene calls are TRBV19 and TRBJ2-1; TRBD2 matches 8 bases. Trimming removed 8 bases from V and 5 bases from J; junction bases left unmatched: 20. The CDR3 is made up of 18 amino acids. Germline loops: CDR1 LNHDA, CDR2 SQIVND (reference sequence).

The chain couples TRBV6-4 to TRBJ1-1; TRBD1 might be the D (6 bases). Germline V gene sequence: CDR1 MRHNA, CDR2 SNTAGT. Trimming removed 6 bases at V and 1 base at J, with 9 bases between. There are 13 residues in the CDR3. CDR3 amino acids: CASREQGNTEAFF. The CDR3 bases are TGTGCCAGCAGAGAACAGGGGAACACTGAAGCTTTCTTT.

This clone was seen a handful of times. The chain has TRBV9 and TRBJ2-7, with 10 bases lining up with TRBD1. The V segment lost 4 bases and the J segment 3 bases; nucleotides outside the gene matches: 4. CDR1 and CDR2 (germline): SGDLS, YYNGEE. The CDR3 has 14 residues. DNA of the CDR3: TGTGCCAGCAGCCCGGGACAGGGGATCTACGAGCAGTACTTC. Translating gives CASSPGQGIYEQYF. The entire variable domain, with the rest obtained from reference TRBV9 and TRBJ2-7, is as follows: DSGVTQTPKHLITATGQRVTLRCSPRSGDLSVYWYQQSLDQGLQFLIQYYNGEERAKGNILERFSAQQFPDLHSELNLSSLELGDSALYFCASSPGQGIYEQYFGPGTRLTVT.

This chain uses TRBV4-2 with TRBJ2-1, with D hard to call. V lost 0 bases, J lost 0 bases, and 9 bases lay in between. The CDR3 runs 16 residues. Looked up from germline, CDR1 is LGHNA and CDR2 is YNFKEQ. The CDR3 DNA sequence: TGTGCCAGCAGCCAAGAGGGTCCGAGCTCCTACAATGAGCAGTTCTTC. It yields the protein CASSQEGPSSYNEQFF.

The chain couples TRBV19 to TRBJ2-7; 8 bases align to TRBD1. The CDR3 covers 14 residues. Germline V CDR1 and CDR2: LNHDA, SQIVND (reference sequence). Germline trimming cut 5 bases from V and 1 base from J; bases unmatched to any gene: 4. The CDR3 loop is CASSFGQGSYEQYF. The CDR3, as DNA: TGTGCCAGTAGTTTTGGACAGGGTTCCTACGAGCAGTACTTC.

The V gene is TRBV4-1, the J gene TRBJ1-5, with TRBD1 as a possible D gene (5 bases). Germline CDR1 MGHRA, CDR2 YSYEKL. The V end lost 1 base, the J end lost 9 bases, and 22 bases lay between the germline ends. The CDR3 is 17 amino acids. The DNA for the CDR3 is TGCGCCAGCAGCCAAGTCAATATGGGACTTCCCGAGTGGCCCCAGCATTTT. It encodes CASSQVNMGLPEWPQHF.

The J gene is TRBJ2-7, the V gene TRBV7-2; tentatively, D is TRBD2 (5 bases). The CDR3 is made up of 13 amino acids. Germline V lookup: CDR1 SGHTA, CDR2 FQGNSA. Trimming left V 3 bases short and J 1 base short, with 7 bases between. DNA for the CDR3: TGTGCCAGCAGCTTTGGCGGGTCCTACGAGCAGTACTTC. Translation: CASSFGGSYEQYF.

The CDR3 coding sequence is TGTGCCAGCAGCATTATTCCCCGGGGCGTGGAAGCTTTCTTT. Translating gives CASSIIPRGVEAFF. The J gene is TRBJ1-1, the V gene TRBV28; tentatively, D is TRBD1 (5 bases). Germline V gives CDR1 MDHEN, CDR2 SYDVKM. The CDR3 is made up of 14 amino acids. The V end lost 6 bases, the J end lost 8 bases, and 19 bases lay between the germline ends.

V usage is TRBV7-2 and J usage is TRBJ2-2; D might be TRBD1 (6 bases). CDR1 SGHTA and CDR2 FQGNSA come from the germline V gene. The V end lost 10 bases, the J end lost 0 bases, and 12 bases lay between the germline ends. This CDR3 is built from 14 residues. In DNA, the CDR3 is TGTGCCAAAAGCCAGGGGCCGAACACCGGGGAGCTGTTTTTT. It translates to CAKSQGPNTGELFF.

This chain connects TRBV4-1 to TRBJ1-3; maybe TRBD1 (5 bases). V was clipped by 3 bases and J by 0 bases, with 12 bases between them. Per the germline V gene, CDR1 is MGHRA and CDR2 is YSYEKL. The CDR3 loop spans 16 amino acids. The CDR3 DNA follows: TGCGCCAGCAGCCACCCAGGGAGGGACTCTGGAAACACCATATATTTT. Protein: CASSHPGRDSGNTIYF.